The rows below give T cell receptor beta chains drawn from one sample of a study of blood T cell repertoires in COVID-19. The protocol was immunoSEQ multiplex PCR, while the TCRdb copy is restricted to in-frame clones and leaves out a portion. Of tens of thousands of clones listed, 78% are singletons. Sequencing was carried out using peripheral blood. Every receptor here comes from an elderly man with acute or convalescent COVID-19. The CDR3 runs from the conserved cysteine through the conserved F or W. A D gene is named only where the DNA matches it firmly. Clone size is shown for a subset of rows, as once, few, many or a class of expanded clone.

TRBV27	TRBJ1-5	.	.	14	TGTGCCAGCAGTTTATTGTGGGGGCGTCAGCCCCAGCATTTT	CASSLLWGRQPQHF
TRBV15	TRBJ1-1	.	.	14	TGTGCCACCAGCAGAGATGGCGGTGGGACTGAAGCTTTCTTT	CATSRDGGGTEAFF
TRBV6-5	TRBJ1-6	.	.	15	TGTGCCAGCAGTTACTCCCGGGGGGCAAATTCACCCCTCCACTTT	CASSYSRGANSPLHF
TRBV9	TRBJ2-7	.	TRBD1	13	TGTGCCAGCAGCCAGGGGGCGGTAACGTACCAGTACTTC	CASSQGAVTYQYF
TRBV21-1	TRBJ1-2	few	.	16	TGTGCCAGCAGCAAAGAGAGGGCAGCCACTAACTATGGCTACACCTTC	CASSKERAATNYGYTF
TRBV6-2/TRBV6-3	TRBJ2-3	few	.	14	TGTGCCAGCAGTCCCCGGGGGGCCAAAGATACGCAGTATTTT	CASSPRGAKDTQYF
TRBV20-1	TRBJ2-1	.	.	15	TGCAGTGCTAGTCCCAGGGCGATGGGGAACAATGAGCAGTTCTTC	CSASPRAMGNNEQFF
TRBV4-1	TRBJ1-5	.	.	19	TGCGCCAGCAGCCAGGCCCGTGGACAGAGACGCTATAGCAATCAGCCCCAGCATTTT	CASSQARGQRRYSNQPQHF
TRBV28	TRBJ2-1	few	TRBD2	14	TGTGCCAGCAGTCACGGACTAGCGAGCAATGAGCAGTTCTTC	CASSHGLASNEQFF
TRBV2	TRBJ2-3	.	TRBD1	13	TGTGCCAGCAGTCAGGGGGTGTTAGATACGCAGTATTTT	CASSQGVLDTQYF
TRBV6-5	TRBJ2-1	.	.	15	TGTGCCAGCACCCCCGCCCCGAGCTCCTACAATGAGCAGTTCTTC	CASTPAPSSYNEQFF
TRBV7-8	TRBJ2-4	.	.	15	TGTGCCAGCAGCTTAGCGAGAGTCGGCAAAAACATTCAGTACTTC	CASSLARVGKNIQYF
TRBV11-2	TRBJ2-7	.	TRBD1	12	TGTGCCAGCAGCCCAGTGGGACAGGGAAAAAACTTC	CASSPVGQGKNF
TRBV6-5	TRBJ2-5	.	.	14	TGTGCCAGCAGTTTGGGGCGACATGGGGAGACCCAGTACTTC	CASSLGRHGETQYF
TRBV6-5	TRBJ2-7	.	TRBD1	14	TGTGCCAGCAGACTGACAGGGAGCTCCTACGAGCAGTACTTC	CASRLTGSSYEQYF
TRBV5-8	TRBJ2-7	once	.	14	TGTGCCAGCAGTCATGCAGGGGGGACCTACGAGCAGTACTTC	CASSHAGGTYEQYF
TRBV10-3	TRBJ2-3	.	TRBD1	15	TGTGCCATCAGTTTGGGACAGGGGTACACAGATACGCAGTATTTT	CAISLGQGYTDTQYF
TRBV5-6	TRBJ1-5	.	TRBD1	14	TGTGCCAGCAGCTCCTCGACAGGGAGACAGCCCCAGCATTTT	CASSSSTGRQPQHF
TRBV13	TRBJ2-3	.	TRBD2	15	TGTGCCAGCAGCTTACTAGCGGGGGGCCCCGATACGCAGTATTTT	CASSLLAGGPDTQYF
TRBV12-5	TRBJ1-2	.	.	14	TGTGCTAGTGGTTTGGGGGACTTTAACTATGGCTACACCTTC	CASGLGDFNYGYTF
TRBV7-9	TRBJ2-7	.	.	13	TGTGCCAGCAGCTCACTGCAGGGCCACGAGCAGTACTTC	CASSSLQGHEQYF
TRBV2	TRBJ2-4	.	.	14	TGTGCCAGCACCTCAGGGTATGGCAAAAACATTCAGTACTTC	CASTSGYGKNIQYF
TRBV5-4	TRBJ1-2	.	.	13	TGTGCCAGCAGCCCAAAACGGGGGGATGGCTACACCTTC	CASSPKRGDGYTF
TRBV20-1	TRBJ2-7	.	.	14	TGCAGTGCTATTGAGTTAGGGAGCTCCTACGAGCAGTACTTC	CSAIELGSSYEQYF
TRBV12-5	TRBJ1-1	.	TRBD1	14	TGTGCTAGTGGTCCCAGGGGGTTGCACACTGAAGCTTTCTTT	CASGPRGLHTEAFF
TRBV7-2	TRBJ2-5	.	TRBD1	15	TGTGCCAGCAGCCGTGACAGGGTTGGGTATGAGACCCAGTACTTC	CASSRDRVGYETQYF
TRBV19	TRBJ2-3	.	TRBD2	16	TGTGCCAGTAGTCATCCCGGACTAGCGGGGGTAGATACGCAGTATTTT	CASSHPGLAGVDTQYF
TRBV3-1/TRBV3-2	TRBJ1-1	.	.	14	TGTGCCAGCAGCCAAGAGGGTCGGAGGACTGAAGCTTTCTTT	CASSQEGRRTEAFF
TRBV5-1	TRBJ2-3	.	TRBD1	16	TGCGCCAGCAGCTGGACAGGATTCCTTAGCACAGATACGCAGTATTTT	CASSWTGFLSTDTQYF
TRBV2	TRBJ1-2	many	.	13	TGTGCCAGCAGCCAGGGTAGGCGCTATGGCTACACCTTC	CASSQGRRYGYTF
TRBV11-1	TRBJ2-7	.	TRBD2	14	TGTGCCAGCAGCCAATTTAGCGGGGGGGCCGAGCAGTACTTC	CASSQFSGGAEQYF
TRBV10-3	TRBJ2-5	once	TRBD2	15	TGTGCCATCAGACCTAGCGGGGGGCCAGTAGAGACCCAGTACTTC	CAIRPSGGPVETQYF
TRBV19	TRBJ1-1	.	.	14	TGTGCCAGTAGTCCCTTGGACAGCATGATCGTCCCTTTCTTT	CASSPLDSMIVPFF
TRBV2	TRBJ2-1	.	TRBD2	15	TGTGCCAGCAGTCGTAGCGGGGGCCCATACAATGAGCAGTTCTTC	CASSRSGGPYNEQFF
TRBV15	TRBJ2-1	.	.	15	TGTGCCACCGCGGAGCTAGATAACTCCTACAATGAGCAGTTCTTC	CATAELDNSYNEQFF
TRBV19	TRBJ2-3	.	TRBD2	21	TGTGCCAGTAGTACTGAAGAGGGACTAGCGGGGGGGCCGAGGGGCACAGATACGCAGTATTTT	CASSTEEGLAGGPRGTDTQYF
TRBV5-8	TRBJ2-3	.	.	13	TGTGCCAGCAGCTTAGGAGGGACAGATACGCAGTATTTT	CASSLGGTDTQYF
TRBV28	TRBJ1-6	few	.	15	TGTGCCAGCAGGGGCGATAGTGGCAGAAATTCACCCCTCCACTTT	CASRGDSGRNSPLHF
TRBV6-2/TRBV6-3	TRBJ1-5	.	.	11	TGTGCCAGCAGTTCACAGGGACCCCAGCATTTT	CASSSQGPQHF
TRBV24-1	TRBJ2-1	once	.	12	TGTGCCACCAGTGAGGCGGACTTACCGCAGTTCTTC	CATSEADLPQFF
TRBV12-3/TRBV12-4	TRBJ2-5	.	.	13	TGTGCCAGCAGTCGTCTAGTACTAGAGACCCAGTACTTC	CASSRLVLETQYF